This TCR beta chain was identified during a study of blood T cell repertoires in COVID-19. Turning to the study itself: Spain, Italy and the United States supplied samples that represented acute and convalescent COVID-19. PBMCs, B-cell-depleted T cells, or T cells provided the cDNA or gDNA that made up the material.

As processed by the authors: From reference gene primer amplification, estimates of nucleated cell counts were derived. Measured with immunoSEQ multiplex PCR; TCRdb has only the in-frame clones, and not every one. From that table come the V and J calls and clone size; the DNA was used to work out D and trimming. Among around 310,000 clones listed, roughly 89% were seen once. This clonotype was obtained from a woman aged 40 to 50 with COVID-19, enrolled during active disease. Input material: peripheral blood.

CDR3 protein: CASSQVGGGNTIYF. CDR3 DNA: TGTGCCAGCAGCCAAGTAGGAGGAGGAAACACCATATATTTT. The chain joins TRBV3-1 (or the pseudogene TRBV3-2) to TRBJ1-3, with unresolved D. The CDR3 covers 14 residues. Germline V lookup: CDR1 LGHDT, CDR2 YNNKEL (reference sequence). Trimming took off 1 base at V and 4 bases at J, with 8 bases between the two ends.